This TCR beta chain is drawn from a study of human T cells and chemical hapten exposure. TCRdb re-called the RACE reads with MiXCR, one entry per CDR3 protein. The sample shows tens of thousands of distinct CDR3 sequences, about 8.5% of them seen only once. Notes on this clonotype: Antigen: not known.

General study findings and limits: While controls formed fewer of them, expanded TCRs formed significantly more large CDR3 similarity clusters.

The time point is: patch test 2, 6 weeks after DPC sensitization. Treatment noted: therapeutic diphenylcyclopropenone sensitization with weekly scalp DPC. Blood draws preceded each patch test application. This TCR came from a woman aged 45-59 years with alopecia areata. Some clones in this sample may be carry-over from other donors' samples. The starting material was whole blood, obtained in connection with sensitization to the hapten diphenylcyclopropenone (DPC).

DNA of the CDR3: TGTGCCAGCTCCCCGACAGGGCTTAACACTGAAGCTTTCTTT. Residues: CASSPTGLNTEAFF. The chain employs TRBV28 and TRBJ1-1; TRBD1 matches 7 bases. V gave up 8 bases and J gave up 2 bases; unmatched junction bases: 8. Germline-derived CDR1 and CDR2 are MDHEN and SYDVKM. This CDR3 has 14 residues.